Listed here are 27 T cell receptor beta chains from one sample, sequenced in a study of cytomegalovirus exposure and HLA in healthy donors. PCR employed 60 Vbeta and 13 Jbeta primers. Data came from immunoSEQ multiplex PCR; TCRdb stores just in-frame clones and leaves some out. The data hold about 130,000 clones, with roughly four fifths observed a single time. The sample taken for sequencing was PBMCs. These receptors were obtained from a male donor in good health and CMV-seropositive.

This CDR3 is CAKPLEETQYF. CDR3 DNA: TGTGCAAAGCCGCTAGAAGAGACCCAGTACTTC. The chain is built from TRBV6-1 and TRBJ2-5; D not resolved. The V gene's germline CDR1 is MNHNS and CDR2 SASEGT. The CDR3 is 11 residues long.

About this clone itself: Germline is not matched at one junction end, which may reflect a read error. This sequence joins TRBV7-3 and TRBJ2-7; 11 bases map to TRBD2. This CDR3 spans 15 amino acids. Germline CDR1 SGHTA, CDR2 FQGTGA. Here the CDR3 reads CSSSLSSGRAYEQYF. Written as DNA, the CDR3 is TGTTCCAGCAGCTTAAGTAGCGGGAGGGCCTACGAGCAGTACTTC.

V gene TRBV19 combines with J gene TRBJ2-2; TRBD1 matches at 8 bases. J gave up 6 bases and V 5 bases, and 8 bases lay outside the gene matches. This CDR3 comprises 15 residues. Germline V lookup: CDR1 LNHDA, CDR2 SQIVND (reference sequence). CDR3 in amino acids: CASSPWTGPAGELFF. The CDR3 coding sequence is TGTGCCAGTAGTCCGTGGACAGGGCCGGCCGGGGAGCTGTTTTTT.

The chain uses TRBV28 and TRBJ2-1; TRBD1 is a possible D gene (5 bases). The V end lost 6 bases, the J end lost 2 bases, and 11 bases lay between the germline ends. This CDR3 contains 14 residues. Germline V gene sequence: CDR1 MDHEN, CDR2 SYDVKM. CDR3 bases: TGTGCCAGCAGCTCCTTAGGGGCCTACAATGAGCAGTTCTTC. Translating it yields CASSSLGAYNEQFF.

This clone appeared a few times. The J gene is TRBJ2-3, the V gene TRBV2, with TRBD2 identical over 8 bases. The CDR3 is made up of 15 amino acids. The germline V gene has CDR1 SNHLY and CDR2 FYNNEI. The trim removed 8 bases at V and 0 bases at J, leaving 7 bases unmatched. The CDR3 sequence is CASRRLARSTDTQYF. Here the CDR3 DNA reads TGTGCCAGCCGCCGACTAGCGCGTAGCACAGATACGCAGTATTTT.

This clone is a singleton in its sample. This rearrangement joins TRBV7-2 to TRBJ2-3, with TRBD2 identical over 10 bases. In germline, CDR1 is SGHTA, CDR2 FQGNSA. J lost 4 bases, V lost 2 bases, and 0 bases had no gene match. The CDR3 consists of 14 residues. In DNA form, the CDR3 reads TGTGCCAGCAGCTTACTAGCGGGAGCAGATACGCAGTATTTT. This sequence encodes CASSLLAGADTQYF.

The sample holds one count of this clone. V usage is TRBV19 and J usage is TRBJ2-5; 10 bases align to TRBD2. Germline CDR1 is LNHDA and CDR2 is SQIVND (reference sequence). The CDR3 length is 16 residues. Germline trimming cut 2 bases from V and 4 bases from J; bases unmatched to any gene: 7. The CDR3 bases are TGTGCCAGTAGTATAACCCTAGCGGGAGTACTAGAGACCCAGTACTTC. Translating it yields CASSITLAGVLETQYF.

Comment on this clone: Without the conserved terminal phenylalanine or tryptophan, this CDR3 likely stems from a read error. The CDR3 region has the DNA TGTGCCAGCAGCTTAGGGGGAGGGATGAAAAACTATGGCTACACCCTC. Translating it yields CASSLGGGMKNYGYTL. This chain connects TRBV7-9 to TRBJ1-2; no firm D call. The germline CDR1 and CDR2 sequences are SEHNR and FQNEAQ (reference sequence). The CDR3 length is 16 residues. Trimming shortened V by 1 base and J by 2 bases, and 14 bases separated the two germline ends.

In this sample, this clone turned up a few times. The chain carries TRBV5-4 and TRBJ2-5; possibly TRBD1 for D (5 bases). There are 15 residues in the CDR3. Trimming shortened V by 0 bases and J by 3 bases, and 12 bases separated the two germline ends. CDR1 and CDR2 from the germline V gene are SGHNT and YYREEE (reference sequence). In DNA form, the CDR3 reads TGTGCCAGCAGCTTGGAGTGGGGCGAGGAAGAGACCCAGTACTTC. It codes for CASSLEWGEEETQYF.

This chain uses TRBV21-1 with TRBJ1-5; TRBD1, as called in the table, went unchecked against the DNA. TRBV21-1 counts as a pseudogene. This CDR3 region has 15 residues. The CDR3 coding sequence is TGTGCCAGCAGCAAATGGTACAGGTACAATCAGCCCCAGCATTTT. Translation gives CASSKWYRYNQPQHF.

The chain uses TRBV5-1 and TRBJ2-2; possibly TRBD2 for D (6 bases). The CDR3 is 15 residues long. The germline gives CDR1 SGHRS, CDR2 YFSETQ. The V and J ends lost 1 base and 5 bases respectively, with 12 bases between them. CDR3 DNA: TGCGCCAGCAGCTTGCGGAGGAGGGATACCGGGGAGCTGTTTTTT. This sequence encodes CASSLRRRDTGELFF.

This clone has just one count. The V gene is TRBV4-2, the J gene TRBJ1-2; 8 bases fit TRBD1. The CDR3 totals 16 residues. Trimming removed 4 bases from V and 8 bases from J; junction bases left unmatched: 15. Germline lookup yields CDR1 LGHNA and CDR2 YNFKEQ. CDR3 amino acids: CASSPGQGGRDGGYTF. For the CDR3, the DNA is TGTGCCAGCAGCCCCGGACAGGGAGGGAGGGATGGGGGCTACACCTTC.

This chain uses TRBV7-3 with TRBJ1-4; D may be TRBD1 (6 bases). This CDR3 has 15 residues. Germline V CDR1 and CDR2: SGHTA, FQGTGA. The ends were cut back, 5 bases at V and 6 bases at J, with 16 bases in the middle. The CDR3 DNA follows: TGTGCCAGCAGCCCAAAGAGGGGGAAAGATGAAAAACTGTTTTTT. It is translated as CASSPKRGKDEKLFF.

The chain joins TRBV4-3 to TRBJ2-7; TRBD2 agrees at 7 bases. The CDR3 has 19 amino acids. Trimming took 0 bases from V and 0 from J; bases not matched to a gene: 14. Germline V CDR1 and CDR2: LGHNA, YSLEER. The CDR3 DNA reads TGCGCCAGCAGCCAAGATTTAGTTGGGCGGGAGCTAAGCTCCTACGAGCAGTACTTC. Encoded protein: CASSQDLVGRELSSYEQYF.

The chain couples TRBV6-1 to TRBJ2-1; 9 nucleotides line up with TRBD2. The CDR3 has 17 residues. The V gene's germline CDR1 is MNHNS and CDR2 SASEGT. The V segment lost 3 bases and the J segment 5 bases; nucleotides outside the gene matches: 11. The CDR3 is CASSDYIGAGGDNEQFF. The CDR3 nucleotides are TGTGCCAGCAGTGACTATATAGGGGCGGGAGGGGACAATGAGCAGTTCTTC.

Details on this clone: The same CDR3 also results from other DNA sequences found in this sample. The CDR3 DNA reads TGTGCCAGCAGCTCTGGACTAGCTGGCTACGAGCAGTACTTC. This translates into CASSSGLAGYEQYF. The chain uses TRBV5-4 and TRBJ2-7, with 8 positions matching TRBD2. The CDR3 runs to 14 residues. Germline-derived CDR1 and CDR2 are SGHNT and YYREEE (reference sequence). V trimming: 3 bases; J trimming: 3 bases; junction bases outside the gene matches: 5.

Only one count was recorded for this clone. The chain employs TRBV2 and TRBJ2-2; the D gene is possibly TRBD2 (5 bases). The V and J ends lost 4 bases and 6 bases respectively, with 12 bases between them. The CDR3 spans 14 residues. Germline CDR1 SNHLY, CDR2 FYNNEI. CDR3 in amino acids: CASSVVSSPGELFF. CDR3 nucleotide sequence: TGTGCCAGCAGTGTCGTCTCTAGCCCCGGGGAGCTGTTTTTT.

The chain has TRBV9 and TRBJ2-5; 11 nucleotides line up with TRBD2. TRBJ2-7 matches the DNA end more closely, so the J call is doubtful. From germline, CDR1 is SGDLS and CDR2 YYNGEE. The CDR3 runs 17 residues. The CDR3 reads CASSPDISLAGAYEQYF. The CDR3 DNA reads TGTGCCAGCAGCCCAGATATATCACTAGCGGGAGCCTACGAGCAGTACTTC.

V gene TRBV6-1 combines with J gene TRBJ2-7, with D maybe TRBD1 (5 bases). V lost 6 bases and J lost 2, with 14 bases in between. This CDR3 contains 14 residues. The germline CDR1 and CDR2 sequences are MNHNS and SASEGT. The CDR3 sequence is CASRITIGAYEQYF. The CDR3 DNA reads TGTGCCAGCAGAATTACGATAGGGGCCTACGAGCAGTACTTC.

V usage is TRBV6-1 and J usage is TRBJ2-1; 9 bases match TRBD2. This CDR3 is 16 amino acids long. V lost 4 bases to trimming and J lost 1 base; unmatched junction nucleotides: 5. CDR1 MNHNS and CDR2 SASEGT come from the germline V gene. For the CDR3, the DNA is TGTGCCAGCAGTGCGGATACTAGCGGGTCCTACAATGAGCAGTTCTTC. It is translated as CASSADTSGSYNEQFF.

V and J are TRBV11-1 and TRBJ2-5; the D gene is possibly TRBD2 (5 bases). The V gene's germline CDR1 is SGHAT and CDR2 FQDESV (reference sequence). Trimming stripped 6 bases from V and 3 bases from J, with 17 bases between. This CDR3 comprises 15 residues. CDR3 DNA: TGTGCCAGCAGTAAGGCCGGGCGGGCAGAAGAGACCCAGTACTTC. This gives the protein CASSKAGRAEETQYF.

The chain combines TRBV9 with TRBJ2-3, with TRBD2 matching over 11 bases. Trimming at V came to 0 bases and at J to 6 bases, leaving 9 bases not matched to a gene. This CDR3 spans 17 amino acids. Germline loops: CDR1 SGDLS, CDR2 YYNGEE. CDR3 nucleotide sequence: TGTGCCAGCAGCGTAGCTGGACTAGCGGGTGGTATGGATACGCAGTATTTT. Translation: CASSVAGLAGGMDTQYF. Drawing the rest from reference TRBV9 and TRBJ2-3, the complete variable domain is DSGVTQTPKHLITATGQRVTLRCSPRSGDLSVYWYQQSLDQGLQFLIQYYNGEERAKGNILERFSAQQFPDLHSELNLSSLELGDSALYFCASSVAGLAGGMDTQYFGPGTRLTVL.

The chain joins TRBV9 to TRBJ2-1, with 9 bases matching TRBD2. This CDR3 spans 17 amino acids. Germline V gene sequence: CDR1 SGDLS, CDR2 YYNGEE. The V gene end was trimmed by 3 bases and the J gene end by 1 base; junction bases not matched to a gene: 8. CDR3 coding DNA: TGTGCCAGCAGCGATTTGAGCGGGAGGAAATCCTACAATGAGCAGTTCTTC. Protein product: CASSDLSGRKSYNEQFF.

The chain couples TRBV7-3 to TRBJ2-1; 9 positions match TRBD1. The CDR3 is 18 residues long. V gave up 2 bases and J gave up 7 bases; unmatched junction bases: 15. Germline CDR1 is SGHTA and CDR2 is FQGTGA. CDR3 sequence (DNA): TGTGCCAGCAGCTTAGGGACACCCGGGACAGGGAGGATGAATGAGCAGTTCTTC. Encoded protein: CASSLGTPGTGRMNEQFF. Full variable domain (missing parts from reference TRBV7-3 and TRBJ2-1): GAGVSQTPSNKVTEKGKYVELRCDPISGHTALYWYRQSLGQGPEFLIYFQGTGAADDSGLPNDRFFAVRPEGSVSTLKIQRTERGDSAVYLCASSLGTPGTGRMNEQFFGPGTRLTVL.

The genes are TRBV9 and TRBJ2-1; D gene unclear. V was pared by 0 bases and J by 10 bases, with 11 bases between. The CDR3 spans 13 residues. Germline CDR1 reads SGDLS; CDR2 reads YYNGEE. This CDR3 is CASSVAVGAEQFF. DNA for the CDR3: TGTGCCAGCAGCGTAGCTGTTGGAGCCGAGCAGTTCTTC.

The gene calls are TRBV15 and TRBJ2-7; TRBD2 matches at 13 bases. The CDR3 is 19 amino acids. Per germline, CDR1 LNHNV and CDR2 YYDKDF (reference sequence). The trim removed 5 bases at V and 0 bases at J, leaving 13 bases unmatched. DNA for the CDR3: TGTGCCACCAGCGGGACAGCCGGACTAGCGGGAGTATACTCCTACGAGCAGTACTTC. Translation gives CATSGTAGLAGVYSYEQYF.

The rearrangement uses TRBV28 and TRBJ1-6, with D perhaps TRBD1 (6 bases). Germline loops: CDR1 MDHEN, CDR2 SYDVKM. CDR3 length: 15 residues. V lost 8 bases to trimming and J lost 0 bases, with 11 bases between them. In DNA, the CDR3 is TGTGCCAGCCTCACAGGGAGCTCCTATAATTCACCCCTCCACTTT. Its translation is CASLTGSSYNSPLHF.